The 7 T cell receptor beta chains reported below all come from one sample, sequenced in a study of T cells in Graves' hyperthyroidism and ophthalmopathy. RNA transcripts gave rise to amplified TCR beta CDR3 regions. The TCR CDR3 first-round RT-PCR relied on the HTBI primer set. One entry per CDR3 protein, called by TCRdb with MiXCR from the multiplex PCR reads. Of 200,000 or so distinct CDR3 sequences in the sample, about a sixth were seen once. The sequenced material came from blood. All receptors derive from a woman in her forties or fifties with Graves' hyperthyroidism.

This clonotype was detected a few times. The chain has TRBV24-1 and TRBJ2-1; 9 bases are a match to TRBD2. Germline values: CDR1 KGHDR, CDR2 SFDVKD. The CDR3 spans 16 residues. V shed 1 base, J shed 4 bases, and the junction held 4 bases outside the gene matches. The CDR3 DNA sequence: TGTGCCACCAGTGATTTCGTAGCGGGAGATTACAATGAGCAGTTCTTC. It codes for CATSDFVAGDYNEQFF.

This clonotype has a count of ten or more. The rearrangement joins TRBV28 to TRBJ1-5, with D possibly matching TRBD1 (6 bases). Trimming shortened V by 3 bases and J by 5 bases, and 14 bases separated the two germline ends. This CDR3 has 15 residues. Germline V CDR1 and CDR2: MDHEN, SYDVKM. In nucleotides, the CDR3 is TGTGCCAGCAGTTTTAGAGGGGGATCCGATCAGCCCCAGCATTTT. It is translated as CASSFRGGSDQPQHF. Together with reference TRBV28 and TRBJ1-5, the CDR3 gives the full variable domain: DVKVTQSSRYLVKRTGEKVFLECVQDMDHENMFWYRQDPGLGLRLIYFSYDVKMKEKGDIPEGYSVSREKKERFSLILESASTNQTSMYLCASSFRGGSDQPQHFGDGTRLSIL.

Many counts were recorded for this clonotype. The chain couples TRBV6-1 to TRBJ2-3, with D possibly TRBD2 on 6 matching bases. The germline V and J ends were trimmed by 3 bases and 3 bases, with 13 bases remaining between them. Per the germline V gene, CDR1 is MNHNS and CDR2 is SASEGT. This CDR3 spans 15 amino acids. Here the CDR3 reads CASSDSGGGTDTQYF. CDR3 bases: TGTGCCAGCAGTGACTCAGGAGGAGGGACAGATACGCAGTATTTT.

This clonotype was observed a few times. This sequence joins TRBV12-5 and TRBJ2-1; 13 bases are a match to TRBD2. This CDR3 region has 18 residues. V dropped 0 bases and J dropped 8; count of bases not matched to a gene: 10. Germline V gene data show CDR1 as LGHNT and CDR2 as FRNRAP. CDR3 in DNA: TGTGCTAGTGGTTTGGTGCTATCCGGGACTAGCGGGGTTCATGAGCAGTTCTTC. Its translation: CASGLVLSGTSGVHEQFF.

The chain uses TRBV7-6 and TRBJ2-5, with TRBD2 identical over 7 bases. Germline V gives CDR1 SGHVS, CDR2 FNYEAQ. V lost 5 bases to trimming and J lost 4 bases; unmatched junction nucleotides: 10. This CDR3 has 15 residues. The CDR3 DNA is TGTGCCAGCAGCCTCAAGACTAGCCAAGTAGAGACCCAGTACTTC. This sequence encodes CASSLKTSQVETQYF. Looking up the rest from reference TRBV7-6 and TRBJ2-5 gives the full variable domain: GAGVSQSPRYKVTKRGQDVALRCDPISGHVSLYWYRQALGQGPEFLTYFNYEAQQDKSGLPNDRFSAERPEGSISTLTIQRTEQRDSAMYRCASSLKTSQVETQYFGPGTRLLVL.

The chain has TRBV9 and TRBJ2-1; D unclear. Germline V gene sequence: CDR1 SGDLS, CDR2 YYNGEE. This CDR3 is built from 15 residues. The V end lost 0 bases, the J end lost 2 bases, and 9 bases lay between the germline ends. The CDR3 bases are TGTGCCAGCAGCGTAGACCACTGGGCCTACAATGAGCAGTTCTTC. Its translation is CASSVDHWAYNEQFF.

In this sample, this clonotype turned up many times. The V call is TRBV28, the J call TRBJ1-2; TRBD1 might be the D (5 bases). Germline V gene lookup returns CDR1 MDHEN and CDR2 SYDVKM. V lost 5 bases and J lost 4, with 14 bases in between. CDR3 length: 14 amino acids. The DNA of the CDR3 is TGTGCCAGCAGTACCGTGGACATATTCTATGGCTACACCTTC. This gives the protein CASSTVDIFYGYTF.